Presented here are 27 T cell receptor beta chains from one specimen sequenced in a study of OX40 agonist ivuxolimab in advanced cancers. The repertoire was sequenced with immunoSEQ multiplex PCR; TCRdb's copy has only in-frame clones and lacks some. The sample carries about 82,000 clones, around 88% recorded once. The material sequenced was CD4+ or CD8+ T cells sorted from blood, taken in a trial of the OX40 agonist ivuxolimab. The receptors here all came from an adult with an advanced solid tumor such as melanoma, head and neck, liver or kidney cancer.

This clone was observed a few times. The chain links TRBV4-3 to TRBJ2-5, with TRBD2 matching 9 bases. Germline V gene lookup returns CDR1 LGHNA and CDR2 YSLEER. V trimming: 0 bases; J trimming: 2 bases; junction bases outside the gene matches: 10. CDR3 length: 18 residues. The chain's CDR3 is CASSQDRGSSGTQETQYF. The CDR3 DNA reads TGCGCCAGCAGCCAAGATCGTGGGTCTAGCGGGACTCAAGAGACCCAGTACTTC.

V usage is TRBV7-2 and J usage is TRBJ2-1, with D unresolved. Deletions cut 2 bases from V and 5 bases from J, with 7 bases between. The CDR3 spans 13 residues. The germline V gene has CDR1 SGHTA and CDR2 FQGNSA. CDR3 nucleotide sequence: TGTGCCAGCAGCTTATGGTCGAACAATGAGCAGTTCTTC. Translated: CASSLWSNNEQFF.

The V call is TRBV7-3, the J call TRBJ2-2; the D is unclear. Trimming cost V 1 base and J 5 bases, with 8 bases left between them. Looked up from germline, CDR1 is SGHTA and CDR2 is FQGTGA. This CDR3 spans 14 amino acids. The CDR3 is CASSLSRSTGELFF. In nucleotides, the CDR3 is TGTGCCAGCAGCTTAAGCCGCTCGACCGGGGAGCTGTTTTTT.

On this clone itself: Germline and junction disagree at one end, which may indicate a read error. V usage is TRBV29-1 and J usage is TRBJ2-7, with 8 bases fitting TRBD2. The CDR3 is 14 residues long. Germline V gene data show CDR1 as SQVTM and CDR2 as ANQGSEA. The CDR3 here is CSVGAGGALLENVF. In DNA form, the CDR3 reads TGCAGCGTAGGGGCCGGGGGGGCTCTGTTAGAAAATGTGTTC.

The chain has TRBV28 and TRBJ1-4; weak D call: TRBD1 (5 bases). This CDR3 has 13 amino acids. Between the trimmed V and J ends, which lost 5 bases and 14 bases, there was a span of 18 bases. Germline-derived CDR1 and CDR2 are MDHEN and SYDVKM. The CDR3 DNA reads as TGTGCCAGCAGTCCTCGGCACAGCAGGGACCTGTTTTTT. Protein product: CASSPRHSRDLFF.

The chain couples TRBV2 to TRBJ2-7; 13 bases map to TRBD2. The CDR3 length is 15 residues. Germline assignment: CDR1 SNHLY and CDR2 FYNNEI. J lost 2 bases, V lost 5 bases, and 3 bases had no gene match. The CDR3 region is CASSTGTSGTYEQYF. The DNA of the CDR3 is TGTGCCAGCAGTACCGGGACTAGCGGGACCTACGAGCAGTACTTC. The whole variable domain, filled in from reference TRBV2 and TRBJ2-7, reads EPEVTQTPSHQVTQMGQEVILRCVPISNHLYFYWYRQILGQKVEFLVSFYNNEISEKSEIFDDQFSVERPDGSNFTLKIRSTKLEDSAMYFCASSTGTSGTYEQYFGPGTRLTVT.

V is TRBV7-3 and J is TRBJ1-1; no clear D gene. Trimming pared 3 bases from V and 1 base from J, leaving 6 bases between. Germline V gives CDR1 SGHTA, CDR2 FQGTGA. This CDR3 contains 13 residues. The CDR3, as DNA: TGTGCCAGCAGCTTGACTCAGAACACTGAAGCTTTCTTT. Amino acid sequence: CASSLTQNTEAFF.

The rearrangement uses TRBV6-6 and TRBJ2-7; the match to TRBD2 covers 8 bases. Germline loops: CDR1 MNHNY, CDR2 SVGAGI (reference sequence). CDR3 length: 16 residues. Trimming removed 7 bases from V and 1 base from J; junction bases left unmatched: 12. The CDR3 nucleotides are TGTGCCAGCACAAGGACTAGCATGGCAATATCCTACGAGCAGTACTTC. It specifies CASTRTSMAISYEQYF.

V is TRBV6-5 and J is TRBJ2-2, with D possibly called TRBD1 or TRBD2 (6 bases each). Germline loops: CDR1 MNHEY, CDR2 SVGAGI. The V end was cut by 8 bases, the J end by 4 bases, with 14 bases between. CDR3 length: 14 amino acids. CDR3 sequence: CASGRGGSTGELFF. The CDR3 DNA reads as TGTGCCAGCGGAAGAGGGGGGAGCACCGGGGAGCTGTTTTTT.

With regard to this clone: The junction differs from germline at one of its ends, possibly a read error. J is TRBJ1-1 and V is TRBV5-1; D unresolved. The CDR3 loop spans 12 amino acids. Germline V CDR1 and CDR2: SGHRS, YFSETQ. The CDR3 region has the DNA TGCGCCAGCAGATTGGAGACCACTGAAGCTTTCTTT. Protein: CASRLETTEAFF.

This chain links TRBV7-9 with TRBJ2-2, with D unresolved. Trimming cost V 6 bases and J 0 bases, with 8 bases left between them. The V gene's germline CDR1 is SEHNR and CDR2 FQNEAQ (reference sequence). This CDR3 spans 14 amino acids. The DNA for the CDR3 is TGTGCCAGCAGGCCGGGTTCGAACACCGGGGAGCTGTTTTTT. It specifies CASRPGSNTGELFF.

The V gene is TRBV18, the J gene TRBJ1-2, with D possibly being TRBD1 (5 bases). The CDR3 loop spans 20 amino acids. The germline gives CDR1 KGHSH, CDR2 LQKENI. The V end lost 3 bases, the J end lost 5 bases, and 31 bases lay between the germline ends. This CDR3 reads CASSPNIQTSGERGPYGYTF. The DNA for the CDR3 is TGTGCCAGCTCACCTAATATCCAAACATCGGGAGAACGGGGCCCTTATGGCTACACCTTC.

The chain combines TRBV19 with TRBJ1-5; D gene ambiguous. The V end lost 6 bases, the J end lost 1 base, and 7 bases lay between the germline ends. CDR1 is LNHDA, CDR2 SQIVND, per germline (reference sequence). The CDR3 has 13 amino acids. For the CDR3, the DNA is TGTGCCAGTAGCCCAGAGAGCAATCAGCCCCAGCATTTT. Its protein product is CASSPESNQPQHF. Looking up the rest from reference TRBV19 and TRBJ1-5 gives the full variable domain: DGGITQSPKYLFRKEGQNVTLSCEQNLNHDAMYWYRQDPGQGLRLIYYSQIVNDFQKGDIAEGYSVSREKKESFPLTVTSAQKNPTAFYLCASSPESNQPQHFGDGTRLSIL.

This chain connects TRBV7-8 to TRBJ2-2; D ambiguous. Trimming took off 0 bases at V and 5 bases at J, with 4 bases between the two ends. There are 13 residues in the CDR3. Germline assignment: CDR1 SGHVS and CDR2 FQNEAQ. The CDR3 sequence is CASSLAATGELFF. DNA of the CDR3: TGTGCCAGCAGCTTAGCGGCAACCGGGGAGCTGTTTTTT.

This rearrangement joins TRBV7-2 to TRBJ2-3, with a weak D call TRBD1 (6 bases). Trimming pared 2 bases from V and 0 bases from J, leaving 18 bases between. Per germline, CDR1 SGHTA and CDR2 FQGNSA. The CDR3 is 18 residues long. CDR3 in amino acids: CASSLRGNGGASTDTQYF. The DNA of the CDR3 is TGTGCCAGCAGCTTAAGGGGGAATGGCGGAGCCAGCACAGATACGCAGTATTTT.

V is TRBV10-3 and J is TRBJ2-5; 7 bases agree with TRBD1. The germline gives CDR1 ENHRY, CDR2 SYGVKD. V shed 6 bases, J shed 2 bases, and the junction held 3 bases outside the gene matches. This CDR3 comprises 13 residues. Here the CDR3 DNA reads TGTGCCATCAGCCCGGGACAGCAAGAGACCCAGTACTTC. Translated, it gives CAISPGQQETQYF.

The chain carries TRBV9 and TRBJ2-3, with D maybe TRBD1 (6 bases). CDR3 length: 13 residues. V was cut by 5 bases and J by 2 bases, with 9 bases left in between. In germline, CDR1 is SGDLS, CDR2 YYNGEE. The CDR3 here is CASRRGFTDTQYF. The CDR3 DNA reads TGTGCCAGCAGAAGGGGGTTCACAGATACGCAGTATTTT. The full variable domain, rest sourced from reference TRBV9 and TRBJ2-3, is DSGVTQTPKHLITATGQRVTLRCSPRSGDLSVYWYQQSLDQGLQFLIQYYNGEERAKGNILERFSAQQFPDLHSELNLSSLELGDSALYFCASRRGFTDTQYFGPGTRLTVL.

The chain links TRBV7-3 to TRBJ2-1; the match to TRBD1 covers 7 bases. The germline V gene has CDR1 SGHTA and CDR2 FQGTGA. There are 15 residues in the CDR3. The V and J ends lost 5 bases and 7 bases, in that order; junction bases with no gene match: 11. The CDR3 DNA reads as TGTGCCAGCAGCCTCCGGCCTGTGGACAGGAATGAGCAGTTCTTC. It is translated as CASSLRPVDRNEQFF.

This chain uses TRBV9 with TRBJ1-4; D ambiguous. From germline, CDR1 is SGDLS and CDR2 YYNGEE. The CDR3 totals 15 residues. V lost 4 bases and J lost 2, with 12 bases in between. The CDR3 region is CASSPSRVTNEKLFF. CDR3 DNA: TGTGCCAGCAGCCCATCCCGGGTGACTAATGAAAAACTGTTTTTT.

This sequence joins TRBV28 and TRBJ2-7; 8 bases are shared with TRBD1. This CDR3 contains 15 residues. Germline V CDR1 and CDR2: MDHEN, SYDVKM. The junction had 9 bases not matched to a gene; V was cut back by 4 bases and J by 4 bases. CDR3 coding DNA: TGTGCCAGCAGTTCCCACGGCAGGGGGCAATACGAGCAGTACTTC. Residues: CASSSHGRGQYEQYF.

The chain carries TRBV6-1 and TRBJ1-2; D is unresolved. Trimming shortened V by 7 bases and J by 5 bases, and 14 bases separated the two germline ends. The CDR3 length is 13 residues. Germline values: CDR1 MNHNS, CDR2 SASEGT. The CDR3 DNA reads TGTGCCAGCATCTCCCGGGTTTGGTATGGCTACACCTTC. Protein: CASISRVWYGYTF.

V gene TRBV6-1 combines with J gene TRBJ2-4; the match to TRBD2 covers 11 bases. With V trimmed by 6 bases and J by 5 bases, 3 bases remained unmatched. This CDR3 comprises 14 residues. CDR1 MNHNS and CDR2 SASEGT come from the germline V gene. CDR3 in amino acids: CASRTSGMQNIQYF. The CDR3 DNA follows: TGTGCCAGCAGGACTAGCGGGATGCAAAACATTCAGTACTTC.

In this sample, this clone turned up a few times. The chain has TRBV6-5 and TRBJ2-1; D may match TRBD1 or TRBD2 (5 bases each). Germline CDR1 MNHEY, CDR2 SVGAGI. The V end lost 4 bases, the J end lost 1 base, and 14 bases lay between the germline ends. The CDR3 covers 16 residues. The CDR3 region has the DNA TGTGCCAGCAGTTCCCCCGGGGCAGGTTCCTACAATGAGCAGTTCTTC. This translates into CASSSPGAGSYNEQFF.

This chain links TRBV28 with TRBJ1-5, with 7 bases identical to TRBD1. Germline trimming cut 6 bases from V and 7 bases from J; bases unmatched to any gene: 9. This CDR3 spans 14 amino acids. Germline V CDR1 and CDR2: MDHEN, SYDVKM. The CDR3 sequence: CASRIQGHEQPQHF. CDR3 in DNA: TGTGCCAGCAGAATACAGGGGCATGAACAGCCCCAGCATTTT.

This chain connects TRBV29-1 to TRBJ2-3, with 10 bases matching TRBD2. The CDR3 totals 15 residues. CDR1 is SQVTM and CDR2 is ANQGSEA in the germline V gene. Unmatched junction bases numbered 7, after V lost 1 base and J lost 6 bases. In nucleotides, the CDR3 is TGCAGCGTTGAAGGCGCTAGCGGGAGTAGGGATACGCAGTATTTT. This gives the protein CSVEGASGSRDTQYF.

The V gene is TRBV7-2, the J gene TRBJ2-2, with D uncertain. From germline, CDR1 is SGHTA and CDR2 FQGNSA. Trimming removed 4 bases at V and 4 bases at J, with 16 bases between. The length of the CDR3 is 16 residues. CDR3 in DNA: TGTGCCAGCAGCTCACTCGGACCACCGGTCACCGGGGAGCTGTTTTTT. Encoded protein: CASSSLGPPVTGELFF.

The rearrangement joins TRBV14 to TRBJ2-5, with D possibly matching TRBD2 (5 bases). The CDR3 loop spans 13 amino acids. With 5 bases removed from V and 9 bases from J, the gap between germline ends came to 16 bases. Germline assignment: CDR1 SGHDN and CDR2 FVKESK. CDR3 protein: CASSETRRTAQYF. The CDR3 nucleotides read TGTGCCAGCAGCGAAACTAGGAGGACGGCCCAGTACTTC.